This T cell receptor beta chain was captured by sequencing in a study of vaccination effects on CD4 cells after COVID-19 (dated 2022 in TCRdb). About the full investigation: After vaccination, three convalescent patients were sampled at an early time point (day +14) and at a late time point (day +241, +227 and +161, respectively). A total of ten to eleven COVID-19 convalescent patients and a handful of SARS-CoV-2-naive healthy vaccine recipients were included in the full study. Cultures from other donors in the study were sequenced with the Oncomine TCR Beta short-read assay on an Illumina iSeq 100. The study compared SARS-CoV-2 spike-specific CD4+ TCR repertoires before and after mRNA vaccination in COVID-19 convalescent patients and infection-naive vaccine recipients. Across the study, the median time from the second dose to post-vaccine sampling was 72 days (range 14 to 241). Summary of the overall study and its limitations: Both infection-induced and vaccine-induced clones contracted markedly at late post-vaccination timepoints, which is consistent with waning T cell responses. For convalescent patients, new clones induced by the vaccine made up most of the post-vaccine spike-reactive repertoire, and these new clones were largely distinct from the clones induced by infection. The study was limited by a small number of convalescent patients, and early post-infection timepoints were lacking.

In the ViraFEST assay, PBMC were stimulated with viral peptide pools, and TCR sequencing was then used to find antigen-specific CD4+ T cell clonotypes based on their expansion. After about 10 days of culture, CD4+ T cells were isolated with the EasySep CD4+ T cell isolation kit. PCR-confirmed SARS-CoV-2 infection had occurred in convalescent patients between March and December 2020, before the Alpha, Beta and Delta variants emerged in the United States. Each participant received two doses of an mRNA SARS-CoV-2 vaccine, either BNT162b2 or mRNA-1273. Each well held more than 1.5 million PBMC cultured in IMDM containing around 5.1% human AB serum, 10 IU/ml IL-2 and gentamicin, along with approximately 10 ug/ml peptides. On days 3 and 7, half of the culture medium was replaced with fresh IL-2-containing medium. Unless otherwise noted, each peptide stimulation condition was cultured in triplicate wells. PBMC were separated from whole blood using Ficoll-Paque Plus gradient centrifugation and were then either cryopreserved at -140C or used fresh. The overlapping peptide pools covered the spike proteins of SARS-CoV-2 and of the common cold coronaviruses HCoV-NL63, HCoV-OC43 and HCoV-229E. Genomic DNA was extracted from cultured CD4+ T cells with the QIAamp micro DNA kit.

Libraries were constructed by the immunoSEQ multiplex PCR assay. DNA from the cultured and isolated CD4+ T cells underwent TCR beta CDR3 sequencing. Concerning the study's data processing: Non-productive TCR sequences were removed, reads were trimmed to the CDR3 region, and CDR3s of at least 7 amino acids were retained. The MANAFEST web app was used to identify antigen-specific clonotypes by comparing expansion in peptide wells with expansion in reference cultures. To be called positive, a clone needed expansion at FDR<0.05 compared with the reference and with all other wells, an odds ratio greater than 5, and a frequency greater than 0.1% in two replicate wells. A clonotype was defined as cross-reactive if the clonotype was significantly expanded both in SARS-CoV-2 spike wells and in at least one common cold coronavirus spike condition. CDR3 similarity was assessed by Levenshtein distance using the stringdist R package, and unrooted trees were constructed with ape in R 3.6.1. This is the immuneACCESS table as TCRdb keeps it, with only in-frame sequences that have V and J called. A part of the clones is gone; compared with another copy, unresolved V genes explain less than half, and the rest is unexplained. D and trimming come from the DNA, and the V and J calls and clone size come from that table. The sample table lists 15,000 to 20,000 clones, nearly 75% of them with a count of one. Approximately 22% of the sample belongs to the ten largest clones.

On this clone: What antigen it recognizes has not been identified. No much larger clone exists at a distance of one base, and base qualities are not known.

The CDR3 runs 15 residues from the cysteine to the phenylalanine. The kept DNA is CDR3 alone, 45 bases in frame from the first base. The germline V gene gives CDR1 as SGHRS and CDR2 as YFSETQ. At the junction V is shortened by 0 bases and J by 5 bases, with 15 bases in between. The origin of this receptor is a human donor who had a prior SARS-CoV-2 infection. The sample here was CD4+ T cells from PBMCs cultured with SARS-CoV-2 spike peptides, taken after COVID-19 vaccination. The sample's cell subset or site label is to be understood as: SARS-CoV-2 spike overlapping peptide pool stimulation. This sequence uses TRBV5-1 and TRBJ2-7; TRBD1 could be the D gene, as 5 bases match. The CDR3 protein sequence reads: CASSLDPHQGNEQYF. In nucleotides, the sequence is TGCGCCAGCAGCTTGGACCCCCATCAGGGCAACGAGCAGTACTTC.